This T cell receptor beta chain was sequenced in a study of regulatory T cells in long-lasting Graves disease. Germline CDR1 reads SQVTM; CDR2 reads ANQGSEA. The CDR3 is made up of 12 amino acids. Trimming removed 6 bases from V and 7 bases from J, with 15 bases in between. General study points: Preferential use of TRBV28, TRBJ1-2 and TRBJ2-5 was seen in persistent disease.

With iRepertoire HTBI primers and Arm-PCR of CDR3 regions, TCR beta libraries were built. TCRdb processed the multiplex PCR reads anew with MiXCR; each CDR3 protein has one entry. The sample lists hundreds of thousands of distinct CDR3 sequences; roughly 17% were seen once. This clonotype was seen a handful of times. The target antigen is unknown. Noted time point: newly diagnosed GD, antithyroid drugs for less than 3 months. PBMCs provided the RNA from which the TCR library was made. The same data also contributed to another study, on T cells in Graves' hyperthyroidism and ophthalmopathy. Per that paper: Participants, patients aged 18 to 65, had newly diagnosed hyperthyroidism with a duration under 2 months. Clinical symptoms, serum thyroxine, TRAb, thyroid ultrasound and orbital computed tomography informed diagnoses.

The chain has TRBV29-1 and TRBJ1-1, with D uncertain. This clonotype originated in a middle-aged man with Graves disease. The input for sequencing was peripheral blood mononuclear cells (PBMCs), taken at new diagnosis, from a patient treated with antithyroid drugs. As DNA, the CDR3 is TGCAGCGTCGTCGGATCTCGGGATGAAGCTTTCTTT. Protein product: CSVVGSRDEAFF.